Detailed here is one T cell receptor beta chain. What it recognizes is unknown. This sample was taken from a study of beta chain features in type 1 diabetes. About the research overall: Patients did not differ from healthy donors in age, gender or cell yield.

Donors underwent one heparinised blood draw, 90 to 150 mL on average. V was pared by 10 bases and J by 5 bases, with 5 bases of the junction left unmatched. The CDR3 totals 12 residues. CDR1 and CDR2 from the germline V gene are SNHLY and FYNNEI. Of the isolated RNA, all was reverse transcribed, and so the sequenced material was expressed TCRB transcripts. Profiled with immunoSEQ multiplex PCR; TCRdb holds only in-frame clones, not every one. The sample gives about 350,000 clones, around a fifth of which show up once; about 0.044% is in the top ten. Whole-study findings and limits: Across all four CD4+ subsets, people with type 1 diabetes showed modestly shorter TCRB CDR3s. Compared with healthy donors, patients appeared to share more similar naive, central memory and regulatory TCRB repertoires.

The clonotype comes from a woman under 30 in good health. Input material: naive CD4+ T cells from blood. The gene calls are TRBV2 and TRBJ1-5; 7 nucleotides line up with TRBD1. The CDR3 DNA sequence: TGTGCCACATCGACAGGGTATCAGCCCCAGCATTTT. This encodes CATSTGYQPQHF.